Below, 22 T cell receptor beta chains from the same sample are listed, as sequenced in a study of Graves' ophthalmopathy and Graves' hyperthyroidism. Amplified TCR beta CDR3 regions were obtained using RNA transcripts as template. HTBI primers were used in a first-round RT-PCR, which preceded a second-round multiplex PCR. TCRdb fed the multiplex PCR reads into MiXCR, producing one record per CDR3 protein. The sample includes a few hundred thousand distinct CDR3 sequences, under 45% of them seen just once. Sequenced sample: peripheral blood or thyroid tissue (not recorded which). All receptors derive from an adult man with Graves' hyperthyroidism.

This clonotype was detected ten times or more. The V call is TRBV29-1, the J call TRBJ1-2, with D perhaps matching TRBD1 (5 bases). This CDR3 is 14 amino acids long. Germline V gene lookup returns CDR1 SQVTM and CDR2 ANQGSEA. Deletions cut 6 bases from V and 5 bases from J, with 19 bases between. In DNA form, the CDR3 reads TGCAGCGTGGCCGGTGGGGGTGATGAGTATGGCTACACCTTC. Translated, it gives CSVAGGGDEYGYTF. The entire variable domain, with the rest obtained from reference TRBV29-1 and TRBJ1-2, is as follows: SAVISQKPSRDICQRGTSLTIQCQVDSQVTMMFWYRQQPGQSLTLIATANQGSEATYESGFVIDKFPISRPNLTFSTLTVSNMSPEDSSIYLCSVAGGGDEYGYTFGSGTRLTVV.

Many counts were recorded for this clonotype. V gene TRBV7-9 combines with J gene TRBJ1-6; weak D call: TRBD1 (5 bases). The CDR3 totals 16 residues. Trimming took off 0 bases at V and 9 bases at J, with 15 bases between the two ends. In germline, CDR1 is SEHNR, CDR2 FQNEAQ (reference sequence). CDR3 DNA: TGTGCCAGCAGCTTAGCAGGTCAGGGAATTGTTTCACCCCTCCACTTT. It translates to CASSLAGQGIVSPLHF.

There are a few counts of this clonotype. V is TRBV13 and J is TRBJ1-1; D ambiguous. Germline CDR1 PRHDT, CDR2 FYEKMQ (reference sequence). Trimming shortened V by 2 bases and J by 8 bases, and 15 bases separated the two germline ends. The CDR3 totals 14 residues. The CDR3, as DNA: TGTGCCAGCAGCTTACGGGCTGGGCAGGTGGAAGCTTTCTTT. It is translated as CASSLRAGQVEAFF.

The gene calls are TRBV28 and TRBJ1-2; 9 bases agree with TRBD1. In germline, CDR1 is MDHEN, CDR2 SYDVKM. The CDR3 totals 13 residues. The V gene end was trimmed by 5 bases and the J gene end by 7 bases; junction bases not matched to a gene: 5. The CDR3 bases are TGTGCCAGCAGTATTGGGACAGGGCCTGGCTACACCTTC. As protein: CASSIGTGPGYTF.

This CDR3 is CSARRVAGGNYNEQFF. For the CDR3, the DNA is TGCAGTGCTAGACGCGTAGCGGGGGGCAACTACAATGAGCAGTTCTTC. The V gene is TRBV20-1, the J gene TRBJ2-7; 10 bases map to TRBD2. The end of the DNA aligns better with TRBJ2-1, so the J call may be wrong. The CDR3 loop spans 16 amino acids. The germline gives CDR1 DFQATT, CDR2 SNEGSKA (reference sequence).

This clonotype was picked up many times. The V and J genes are TRBV5-5 and TRBJ2-5, with D possibly being TRBD1 or TRBD2 (5 bases each). CDR1 is SGHKS and CDR2 is YYEKEE in the germline V gene (reference sequence). This CDR3 comprises 13 residues. V was trimmed by 0 bases and J by 9 bases, leaving 12 bases between them. For the CDR3, the DNA is TGTGCCAGCAGCTTGGAACAGGAGCGGTCCCAGTACTTC. This gives the protein CASSLEQERSQYF. The full variable domain, rest sourced from reference TRBV5-5 and TRBJ2-5, is DAGVTQSPTHLIKTRGQQVTLRCSPISGHKSVSWYQQVLGQGPQFIFQYYEKEERGRGNFPDRFSARQFPNYSSELNVNALLLGDSALYLCASSLEQERSQYFGPGTRLLVL.

The rearrangement links TRBV4-1 to TRBJ1-5; D possibly corresponds to TRBD1 (5 bases). The V end lost 1 base, the J end lost 0 bases, and 7 bases lay between the germline ends. The CDR3 contains 15 residues. Per the germline V gene, CDR1 is MGHRA and CDR2 is YSYEKL. DNA of the CDR3: TGCGCCAGCAGCCAAGTGGGGGGTAGCAATCAGCCCCAGCATTTT. This sequence encodes CASSQVGGSNQPQHF.

This clonotype appeared many times. The chain employs TRBV5-1 and TRBJ2-2, with D perhaps matching TRBD1 (6 bases). CDR1 SGHRS and CDR2 YFSETQ come from the germline V gene. This CDR3 contains 14 residues. V was trimmed by 1 base and J by 4 bases, leaving 8 bases between them. CDR3 residues: CASSLLGGTGELFF. The CDR3 nucleotides are TGCGCCAGCAGCTTGCTAGGGGGCACCGGGGAGCTGTTTTTT.

The rearrangement links TRBV10-3 to TRBJ2-1; D may be TRBD1 (5 bases). The CDR3 loop spans 13 amino acids. Germline V gene sequence: CDR1 ENHRY, CDR2 SYGVKD. V lost 3 bases and J lost 6, with 9 bases in between. The CDR3 DNA reads TGTGCCATCAGTGATCCTGACAGCAATGAGCAGTTCTTC. Translated, it gives CAISDPDSNEQFF.

Ten or more counts support this clonotype. The chain combines TRBV20-1 with TRBJ1-1, with D possibly TRBD1 on 6 matching bases. Trimming removed 1 base from V and 1 base from J, with 10 bases in between. CDR3 length: 14 residues. In germline, CDR1 is DFQATT, CDR2 SNEGSKA (reference sequence). In nucleotides, the CDR3 is TGCAGTGCTAGAGTCGAGGGGGAGAACACTGAAGCTTTCTTT. Protein: CSARVEGENTEAFF.

A few counts support this clonotype. V gene TRBV2 combines with J gene TRBJ1-2; a weak D match, TRBD1 (5 bases). The CDR3 sequence is 15 residues long. The germline V and J ends were trimmed by 4 bases and 6 bases, with 18 bases remaining between them. The germline V gene has CDR1 SNHLY and CDR2 FYNNEI. The CDR3 loop reads CASSGGGRVYHGYTF. CDR3 nucleotide sequence: TGTGCCAGCAGTGGAGGCGGCAGGGTTTACCATGGCTACACCTTC.

This chain links TRBV5-1 with TRBJ2-3; weak D call: TRBD2 (5 bases). Trimming took 2 bases from V and 0 from J, leaving 10 bases between them. Germline V lookup: CDR1 SGHRS, CDR2 YFSETQ. This CDR3 is 15 amino acids long. The CDR3 nucleotides are TGCGCCAGCAGCTTCCTAGCACCTAGCACAGATACGCAGTATTTT. Its translation: CASSFLAPSTDTQYF.

This clonotype was seen repeatedly, ten times or more. This chain joins TRBV2 and TRBJ2-5, with D perhaps matching TRBD2 (6 bases). Trimming took 3 bases from V and 3 from J, leaving 8 bases between them. Looked up from germline, CDR1 is SNHLY and CDR2 is FYNNEI. CDR3 length equals 13 residues. CDR3: CASSEVAEETQYF. Written as DNA, the CDR3 is TGTGCCAGCAGTGAGGTAGCGGAAGAGACCCAGTACTTC.

This clonotype was picked up many times. V is TRBV24-1 and J is TRBJ1-1; maybe TRBD1 (5 bases). Germline V gives CDR1 KGHDR, CDR2 SFDVKD. The CDR3 covers 13 residues. V dropped 7 bases and J dropped 1 base, with 9 bases sitting between them. CDR3 region: CATSPGGNTEAFF. The CDR3 DNA reads as TGTGCCACCAGCCCGGGGGGGAACACTGAAGCTTTCTTT.

This clonotype has a handful of counts. This chain joins TRBV2 and TRBJ2-7; possible D gene TRBD2, 5 bases. With 5 bases removed from V and 7 bases from J, the gap between germline ends came to 18 bases. The germline V gene has CDR1 SNHLY and CDR2 FYNNEI. The CDR3 contains 14 residues. The CDR3 region is CASSSNTGVREQYF. The CDR3 DNA is TGTGCCAGCAGTTCCAACACCGGGGTGAGGGAGCAGTACTTC. Full variable domain (outside the CDR3, taken from reference TRBV2 and TRBJ2-7): EPEVTQTPSHQVTQMGQEVILRCVPISNHLYFYWYRQILGQKVEFLVSFYNNEISEKSEIFDDQFSVERPDGSNFTLKIRSTKLEDSAMYFCASSSNTGVREQYFGPGTRLTVT.

The sample holds many counts of this clonotype. The rearrangement links TRBV10-3 to TRBJ2-6; D unresolved. Germline CDR1 and CDR2: ENHRY and SYGVKD. Trimming left V 6 bases short and J 0 bases short, with 3 bases between. The CDR3 totals 13 residues. As DNA, the CDR3 is TGTGCCATCAGCTACTCTGGGGCCAACGTCCTGACTTTC. Translated: CAISYSGANVLTF.

J is TRBJ2-2 and V is TRBV4-1; TRBD2 is a possible D gene (5 bases). CDR1 and CDR2 (germline): MGHRA, YSYEKL. V shed 0 bases and J shed 4 bases, with 15 bases lying between them. CDR3 length equals 17 residues. The CDR3 DNA is TGCGCCAGCAGCCAAGATAGTTCCGGGGTCAGCACCGGGGAGCTGTTTTTT. It yields the protein CASSQDSSGVSTGELFF.

The V and J genes are TRBV29-1 and TRBJ2-2, with D unresolved. The CDR3 totals 15 residues. Trimming took 4 bases from V and 0 from J, leaving 12 bases between them. Germline assignment: CDR1 SQVTM and CDR2 ANQGSEA. CDR3 DNA sequence: TGCAGCGTTGTTCGAGACTCCGCGAACACCGGGGAGCTGTTTTTT. It yields the protein CSVVRDSANTGELFF.

This clonotype was detected ten times or more. The chain carries TRBV6-5 and TRBJ2-5; tentative D call: TRBD1 (5 bases). V dropped 0 bases and J dropped 5 bases, with 10 bases sitting between them. The CDR3 spans 14 residues. CDR1 is MNHEY and CDR2 is SVGAGI in the germline V gene. CDR3 nucleotides: TGTGCCAGCAGTTACTCGCAGGGTGGGGAGACCCAGTACTTC. This gives the protein CASSYSQGGETQYF.

At least ten counts were recorded for this clonotype. The gene calls are TRBV2 and TRBJ2-5, with D perhaps being TRBD1 or TRBD2 (5 bases each). Germline V gene data show CDR1 as SNHLY and CDR2 as FYNNEI. The CDR3 contains 11 residues. Trimming stripped 11 bases from V and 4 bases from J, with 11 bases between. The CDR3, as DNA: TGTGCCTGCGAGGGGCGAGAGACCCAGTACTTC. This translates into CACEGRETQYF.

This clonotype was recorded at least ten times. The genes are TRBV6-1 and TRBJ1-2; D perhaps matches TRBD1 (5 bases). Germline assignment: CDR1 MNHNS and CDR2 SASEGT. This CDR3 region has 14 residues. Trimming stripped 2 bases from V and 4 bases from J, with 11 bases between. The CDR3 DNA follows: TGTGCCAGCAGTGAATTTAGGACACCCTATGGCTACACCTTC. Amino acid sequence: CASSEFRTPYGYTF.

This chain links TRBV7-3 with TRBJ1-6; 7 bases match TRBD1. The CDR3 length is 15 residues. V was clipped by 3 bases and J by 7 bases; unmatched bases: 6. The germline V gene has CDR1 SGHTA and CDR2 FQGTGA. CDR3 DNA: TGTGCCAGCAGCTTGATGACAGGGCGGAATTCACCCCTCCACTTT. Translation gives CASSLMTGRNSPLHF.